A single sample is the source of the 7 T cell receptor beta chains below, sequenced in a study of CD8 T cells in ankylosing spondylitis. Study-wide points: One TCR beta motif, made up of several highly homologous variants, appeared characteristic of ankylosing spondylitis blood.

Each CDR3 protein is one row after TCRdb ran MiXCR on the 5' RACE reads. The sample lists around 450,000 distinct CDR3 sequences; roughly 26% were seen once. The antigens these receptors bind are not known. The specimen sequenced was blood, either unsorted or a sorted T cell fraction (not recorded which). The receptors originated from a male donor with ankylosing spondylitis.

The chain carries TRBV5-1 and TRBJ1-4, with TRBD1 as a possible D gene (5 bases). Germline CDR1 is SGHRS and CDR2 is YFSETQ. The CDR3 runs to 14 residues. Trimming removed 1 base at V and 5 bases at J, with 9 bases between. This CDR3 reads CASSLTGQNEKLFF. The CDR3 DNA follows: TGCGCCAGCAGCTTGACAGGTCAGAATGAAAAACTGTTTTTT. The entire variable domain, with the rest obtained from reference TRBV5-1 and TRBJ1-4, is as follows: KAGVTQTPRYLIKTRGQQVTLSCSPISGHRSVSWYQQTPGQGLQFLFEYFSETQRNKGNFPGRFSGRQFSNSRSEMNVSTLELGDSALYLCASSLTGQNEKLFFGSGTQLSVL.

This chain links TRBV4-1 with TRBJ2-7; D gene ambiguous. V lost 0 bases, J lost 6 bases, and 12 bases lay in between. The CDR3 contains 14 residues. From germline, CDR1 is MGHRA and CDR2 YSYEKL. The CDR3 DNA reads TGCGCCAGCAGCCAAGATGGATCAGTCGGCGAGCAGTACTTC. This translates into CASSQDGSVGEQYF.

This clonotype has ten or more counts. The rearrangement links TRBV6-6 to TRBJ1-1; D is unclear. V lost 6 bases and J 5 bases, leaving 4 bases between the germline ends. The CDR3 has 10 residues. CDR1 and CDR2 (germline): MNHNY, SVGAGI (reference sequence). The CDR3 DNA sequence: TGTGCCAGCAGGGGGACTGAAGCTTTCTTT. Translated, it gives CASRGTEAFF.

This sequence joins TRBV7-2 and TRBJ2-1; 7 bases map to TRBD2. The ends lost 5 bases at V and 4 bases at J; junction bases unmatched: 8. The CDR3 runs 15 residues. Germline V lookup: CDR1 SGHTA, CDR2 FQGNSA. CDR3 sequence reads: CASSPSGAGYNEQFF. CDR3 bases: TGTGCCAGCAGCCCGAGCGGGGCGGGATACAATGAGCAGTTCTTC.

The chain's CDR3 is CASSPGTSGSPSGANVLTF. DNA of the CDR3: TGCGCCAGCAGCCCCGGGACTAGCGGGAGTCCCTCTGGGGCCAACGTCCTGACTTTC. V is TRBV5-1 and J is TRBJ2-6, with TRBD2 identical over 14 bases. Germline V lookup: CDR1 SGHRS, CDR2 YFSETQ. The ends lost 4 bases at V and 0 bases at J; junction bases unmatched: 6. The CDR3 consists of 19 residues.

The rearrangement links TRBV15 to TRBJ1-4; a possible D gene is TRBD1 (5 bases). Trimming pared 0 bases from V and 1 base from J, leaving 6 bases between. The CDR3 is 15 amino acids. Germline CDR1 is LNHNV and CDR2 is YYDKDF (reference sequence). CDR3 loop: CATSREGGTNEKLFF. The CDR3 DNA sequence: TGTGCCACCAGCAGAGAGGGGGGAACTAATGAAAAACTGTTTTTT.

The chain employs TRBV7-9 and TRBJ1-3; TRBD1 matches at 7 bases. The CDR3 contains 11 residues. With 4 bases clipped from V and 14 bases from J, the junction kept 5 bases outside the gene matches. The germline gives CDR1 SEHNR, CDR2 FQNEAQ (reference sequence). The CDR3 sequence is CASSSLDRVYF. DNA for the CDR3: TGTGCCAGCAGCTCCCTCGACAGGGTATATTTT.